Listed below are T cell receptor beta chains from one sample, sequenced in a study of blood T cells in healthy people across ages. TCRdb redid the calling of the 5' RACE reads with MiXCR, one entry per CDR3 protein. The table records 790,000 or so distinct CDR3 sequences, around three fifths of them present only once. The specimen sequenced was blood. These receptors were taken from a man in his forties in good health. Each CDR3 is given without its conserved first and last residue. Clone size is stated in some rows and not others, as once, few, many or a class when expanded.

clone size | J gene | V gene | CDR3 protein
few | TRBJ1-2 | TRBV3-1 | ASSQDQGGYGYT
few | TRBJ2-1 | TRBV29-1 | SIRTGVSEQF
NA | NA | TRBV27 | ASSLTGGWSYEQY
few | TRBJ2-1 | TRBV28 | ASSLYVGGSYNEQF
NA | TRBJ2-5 | TRBV7-9 | ASSRPPEGGETQY
NA | TRBJ2-5 | TRBV20-1 | SAPFPSQETQY
few | TRBJ2-7 | TRBV7-2 | ASSLVPDSYEQY
NA | TRBJ2-3 | TRBV11-2 | ASSSRQGGSTDTQY
NA | TRBJ2-3 | TRBV14 | ASSQDSQNTDTQY
NA | NA | TRBV29-1 | SVQRASGSLREQY
NA | TRBJ1-6 | TRBV27 | ATNPGGWANSPLH
NA | TRBJ1-5 | TRBV2 | ASSEGGAQPQH
NA | TRBJ2-1 | TRBV10-3 | AISEASGRTAEQF
NA | TRBJ2-5 | TRBV20-1 | SGMPSDRGQETQY
NA | TRBJ2-1 | TRBV5-1 | ASSFGLAGDEQF
NA | NA | TRBV29-1 | SVGTSENYEQY
NA | TRBJ2-3 | TRBV7-9 | ASSLGQLLSTDTQY
NA | TRBJ2-7 | TRBV9 | ASSPQSRTTYEQY
few | TRBJ2-7 | TRBV27 | ASSTGGWDEQY
few | TRBJ2-7 | TRBV7-8 | ASSSDRGTLYEQY
NA | TRBJ2-1 | TRBV12-3/TRBV12-4 | ASSLVDRARNEQF
once | TRBJ2-7 | TRBV3-1 | ASSQDRKAPPYEQY
NA | TRBJ1-1 | TRBV4-3 | ASSQDVQSPRGAF
NA | TRBJ1-6 | TRBV9 | ASSVGQRGFNSPLH
once | TRBJ1-5 | TRBV27 | ASSRSYGPQH
NA | TRBJ2-1 | TRBV28 | ASSPTGGARNEQF
few | TRBJ2-5 | TRBV9 | ASSLGIVEQETQY
once | TRBJ1-3 | TRBV5-4 | ASSSGLPTSGNTIY
NA | TRBJ2-3 | TRBV11-2 | ASSLDQTRAELRGTQY
NA | NA | TRBV19 | ASSIVVGETQY
NA | TRBJ2-3 | TRBV20-1 | SASPSGLGDTQY
NA | NA | TRBV12-3/TRBV12-4 | ASSFAGRRETQY
NA | TRBJ1-2 | TRBV4-2 | ASSQEGGGGYT
NA | TRBJ1-5 | TRBV4-3 | ASSRGFNQPQH
few | TRBJ2-5 | TRBV7-8 | ASSSYAPPGSQETQY
NA | TRBJ2-3 | TRBV7-6 | ASSPIAGSTDTQY
few | TRBJ2-7 | TRBV28 | ASSPGQGAKNEQY
NA | TRBJ2-7 | TRBV7-2 | ASSAPLGIVHEQY
NA | TRBJ2-7 | TRBV11-2 | ASSLVGTGTLGARTYEQY
NA | TRBJ2-1 | TRBV29-1 | SVESLGGVYNEQF
NA | TRBJ2-5 | TRBV5-1 | ASSSPSAHRETQY
NA | TRBJ2-5 | TRBV7-3 | ASSSSGGGGQETQY